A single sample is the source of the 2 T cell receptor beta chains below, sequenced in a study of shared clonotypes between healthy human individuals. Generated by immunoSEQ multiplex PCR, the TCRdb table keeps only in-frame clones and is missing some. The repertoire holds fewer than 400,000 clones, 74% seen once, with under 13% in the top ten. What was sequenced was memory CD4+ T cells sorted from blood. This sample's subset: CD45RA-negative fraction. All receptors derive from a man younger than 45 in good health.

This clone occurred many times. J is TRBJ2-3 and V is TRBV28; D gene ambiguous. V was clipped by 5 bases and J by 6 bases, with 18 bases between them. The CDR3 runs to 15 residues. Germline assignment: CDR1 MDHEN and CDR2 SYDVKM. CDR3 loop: CASSGGPNVMDTQYF. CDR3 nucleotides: TGTGCCAGCAGTGGTGGTCCAAACGTGATGGATACGCAGTATTTT.

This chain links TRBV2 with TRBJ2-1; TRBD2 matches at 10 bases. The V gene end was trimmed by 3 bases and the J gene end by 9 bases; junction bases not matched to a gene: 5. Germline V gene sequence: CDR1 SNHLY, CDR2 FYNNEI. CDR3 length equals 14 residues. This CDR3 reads CASSETSGLLEQFF. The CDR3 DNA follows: TGTGCCAGCAGTGAGACTAGCGGGTTGCTTGAGCAGTTCTTC.